The 20 T cell receptor beta chains given below trace back to one sample, sequenced in a study of CD8+CD57+ T cells in acquired aplastic anemia. Patients selected for sequencing had displayed CD8+CD57+ cell expansion by flow cytometry. Investigators profiled TCR beta VDJ and CDR3 from genomic DNA template. TCRdb reprocessed the reads via MiXCR and lists one record per CDR3 protein. Of approximately 250,000 distinct CDR3 sequences in the sample, 65% to 90% were seen once. Input material: sorted CD4+, CD8+, or CD8+CD57+ T cells (not recorded which) from PBMCs. The receptors here all came from a human donor with aplastic anemia.

This chain links TRBV7-6 with TRBJ2-7, with no clear D. Deletions cut 0 bases from V and 4 bases from J, with 22 bases between. The length of the CDR3 is 18 residues. CDR1 SGHVS and CDR2 FNYEAQ come from the germline V gene. CDR3 nucleotides: TGTGCCAGCAGCTTAGCCCCCACAGATACGCAGCTTTTTTACGAGCAGTACGTC. It codes for CASSLAPTDTQLFYEQYV.

Remarks on this clonotype: Given the absence of the conserved phenylalanine or tryptophan at the CDR3 end, a read error is likely. The limits of the CDR3 on the DNA are not certain, so only TCRdb's listed CDR3 is given. This chain connects TRBV2 to TRBJ2-5; the table's D call TRBD1 went unverified against the DNA. The CDR3 spans 15 amino acids, including both terminal residues. CDR1 and CDR2 (germline): SNHLY, FYNNEI. CDR3 loop: CASSAGGTYEQFFGL.

With regard to this clonotype: Germline is not matched at one junction end, which may reflect a read error. The chain is built from TRBV7-3 and TRBJ2-3; D may be TRBD1 (5 bases). There are 14 residues in the CDR3. Per the germline V gene, CDR1 is SGHTA and CDR2 is FQGTGA. The CDR3 is CASSLQGNEEFFGF. The DNA of the CDR3 is TGTGCCAGCAGCTTACAGGGTAATGAGGAGTTCTTCGGGTTT. The complete variable domain, with remaining parts taken from reference TRBV7-3 and TRBJ2-3, reads GAGVSQTPSNKVTEKGKYVELRCDPISGHTALYWYRQSLGQGPEFLIYFQGTGAADDSGLPNDRFFAVRPEGSVSTLKIQRTERGDSAVYLCASSLQGNEEFFGFGPGTRLTVL.

The CDR3 bases are TGTGCCAGCAGCTCCACACAGGGACCATCGGCATATAGCAATCAGCCCCAGCATTTT. Translating gives CASSSTQGPSAYSNQPQHF. The V call is TRBV5-6, the J call TRBJ1-5; D might be TRBD1 (6 bases). V lost 3 bases to trimming and J lost 0 bases, with 22 bases between them. Germline V CDR1 and CDR2: SGHDT, YYEEEE. CDR3 length: 19 residues.

The chain links TRBV7-3 to TRBJ1-1; no definite D call. Germline V CDR1 and CDR2: SGHTA, FQGTGA. The CDR3 sequence is 15 residues long. Trimming left V 3 bases short and J 3 bases short, with 14 bases between. CDR3 amino acids: CASSFDRRRDTEAFF. The CDR3 DNA reads as TGTGCCAGCAGCTTCGATCGGAGACGGGACACTGAAGCTTTCTTT.

The chain joins TRBV7-9 to TRBJ2-1, with D possibly matching TRBD2 (7 bases). Deletions cut 4 bases from V and 12 bases from J, with 25 bases between. The germline gives CDR1 SEHNR, CDR2 FQNEAQ (reference sequence). CDR3 length equals 16 residues. The CDR3 loop reads CASSSSDRGGCGPQFF. Written as DNA, the CDR3 is TGTGCCAGCAGCTCCTCAGATAGGGGGGGGTGTGGTCCGCAGTTCTTC.

Concerning this clonotype: The DNA is omitted, as the CDR3 cannot be located on it reliably, and the CDR3 follows TCRdb's listing. J is TRBJ2-7 and V is TRBV7-2. CDR1 is SGHTA and CDR2 is FQGNSA in the germline V gene. With termini counted, the CDR3 has 18 amino acids. The CDR3 loop reads CASSFRPQRPSTSYEQYV.

This chain connects TRBV7-9 to TRBJ2-1, with 9 bases that match TRBD2. The germline gives CDR1 SEHNR, CDR2 FQNEAQ (reference sequence). The CDR3 has 16 residues. Germline trimming cut 4 bases from V and 8 bases from J; bases unmatched to any gene: 12. CDR3 in amino acids: CASSSQLSGGNYEQFF. The CDR3 DNA reads TGTGCCAGCAGCTCTCAACTTAGCGGGGGCAACTATGAGCAGTTCTTC.

With respect to this clonotype: No conserved phenylalanine or tryptophan is present at the end of the CDR3, so a read error is the likely explanation. It is unclear where the CDR3 begins or ends on the DNA, so no DNA is shown, and the CDR3 is as TCRdb lists it. The V and J genes are TRBV7-3 and TRBJ2-1; TRBD1 is taken as the D call from the table, unchecked against the DNA. Per the germline V gene, CDR1 is SGHTA and CDR2 is FQGTGA. The CDR3 sequence runs 13 residues, both termini included. The CDR3: CASSSGVNSGHFV.

The chain joins TRBV5-5 to TRBJ2-3; 9 bases match TRBD2. This CDR3 has 14 amino acids. The junction had 6 bases not matched to a gene; V was cut back by 6 bases and J by 4 bases. CDR1 SGHKS and CDR2 YYEKEE come from the germline V gene (reference sequence). CDR3 sequence reads: CASTGTSSADTQYF. The CDR3 region has the DNA TGTGCCAGCACCGGGACTAGCAGCGCAGATACGCAGTATTTT. The full variable domain, in which reference TRBV5-5 and TRBJ2-3 provide the parts outside the CDR3, is DAGVTQSPTHLIKTRGQQVTLRCSPISGHKSVSWYQQVLGQGPQFIFQYYEKEERGRGNFPDRFSARQFPNYSSELNVNALLLGDSALYLCASTGTSSADTQYFGPGTRLTVL.

Of note for this clonotype: Germline is not matched at one junction end, which may reflect a read error. This rearrangement joins TRBV14 to TRBJ1-5, with D possibly being TRBD1 (5 bases). The CDR3 runs 16 residues. The germline V gene has CDR1 SGHDN and CDR2 FVKESK. CDR3 nucleotide sequence: TGTGCCAGCAGCCCAGGGAGGGCCAGCCGCAAGCAGCCCCAGCATTTT. Amino acid sequence: CASSPGRASRKQPQHF.

The chain recombines TRBV27 with TRBJ1-1; tentatively, D is TRBD1 (6 bases). The CDR3 contains 13 residues. Germline assignment: CDR1 MNHEY and CDR2 SMNVEV (reference sequence). The V end lost 8 bases, the J end lost 1 base, and 11 bases lay between the germline ends. CDR3 nucleotide sequence: TGTGCCAGCCACCAGGGGAGGAACACTGAAGCTTTCTTT. Protein: CASHQGRNTEAFF.

This clonotype was seen only a few times. This may arise from a read error, as a much more abundant clone is one base away. The chain uses TRBV5-4 and TRBJ2-4; the match to TRBD2 covers 7 bases. Germline V gene sequence: CDR1 SGHNT, CDR2 YYREEE (reference sequence). The CDR3 is made up of 12 amino acids. The junction had 3 bases not matched to a gene; V was cut back by 4 bases and J by 8 bases. This CDR3 is CASSVTSDIQYF. The CDR3, as DNA: TGTGCCAGCAGCGTTACTAGCGACATTCAGTACTTC.

The chain carries TRBV2 and TRBJ2-1; maybe TRBD2 (6 bases). Between the trimmed V and J ends, which lost 8 bases and 9 bases, there was a span of 20 bases. Looked up from germline, CDR1 is SNHLY and CDR2 is FYNNEI. This CDR3 has 14 amino acids. In DNA, the CDR3 is TGTGCCAGCGGGGCTGGCGGCGGGGATACTGAGCAGTTCTTC. Translated, it gives CASGAGGGDTEQFF.

This clonotype appeared a few times. The V and J genes are TRBV10-3 and TRBJ2-5; 7 bases are a match to TRBD2. V lost 4 bases to trimming and J lost 5 bases; unmatched junction nucleotides: 1. The germline CDR1 and CDR2 sequences are ENHRY and SYGVKD. This CDR3 comprises 12 residues. As DNA, the CDR3 is TGTGCCATCAGTGGGGGAGGGGAGACCCAGTACTTC. It translates to CAISGGGETQYF.

This chain connects TRBV4-1 to TRBJ1-5, with TRBD1 as a possible D gene (6 bases). This CDR3 region has 16 residues. CDR1 MGHRA and CDR2 YSYEKL come from the germline V gene. V was cut by 0 bases and J by 5 bases, with 14 bases left in between. The CDR3 sequence: CASSQEVSDSDQPQHF. CDR3 DNA: TGCGCCAGCAGCCAAGAGGTTTCGGACAGTGATCAGCCCCAGCATTTT.

Comment on this clonotype: Likely a read error: the CDR3 ends without its conserved phenylalanine or tryptophan. No DNA is shown, since the ends of the CDR3 on it are uncertain; the CDR3 is the one TCRdb lists. The chain carries TRBV7-3 and TRBJ2-3; TRBD1 is the table's D call, not checked against the DNA. The CDR3 region is 13 residues in length, termini included. Per germline, CDR1 SGHTA and CDR2 FQGTGA. The chain's CDR3 is CASSFAGTYGAYV.

V gene TRBV9 combines with J gene TRBJ2-3, with D uncertain. CDR1 and CDR2 from the germline V gene are SGDLS and YYNGEE. Trimming left V 0 bases short and J 15 bases short, with 20 bases between. The CDR3 loop spans 14 amino acids. The chain's CDR3 is CASSVGAGPQSLYF. As DNA, the CDR3 is TGTGCCAGCAGCGTAGGGGCAGGTCCGCAGTCGCTTTATTTT.

This clonotype occurred once. Since the CDR3 does not end with the conserved phenylalanine or tryptophan, this likely comes from a read error. It is unclear where the CDR3 begins or ends on the DNA, so no DNA is shown, and the CDR3 is as TCRdb lists it. The gene calls are TRBV24-1 and TRBJ2-1; TRBD2 is the table's D call, not checked against the DNA. Germline CDR1 is KGHDR and CDR2 is SFDVKD. The CDR3 is 14 residues long, ends included. This CDR3 is CATRTIASSQTQFI.

On this clonotype itself: One end of the junction is discordant with germline, which a read error may explain. The chain joins TRBV7-9 to TRBJ2-3; 7 bases fit TRBD1. Per germline, CDR1 SEHNR and CDR2 FQNEAQ (reference sequence). The CDR3 totals 13 residues. This chain's CDR3 is CASSEGGTATNNF. The CDR3, as DNA: TGTGCCAGCAGCGAAGGGGGCACAGCTACGAACAATTTT.